The 6 T cell receptor beta chains below were found in one sample sequenced in a study of blood T cell repertoires in COVID-19. Clones were read by immunoSEQ multiplex PCR, and TCRdb kept only the in-frame ones, dropping some. Of under 200,000 clones in the sample, roughly four fifths were seen once. Sequences were obtained from peripheral blood. The receptors were gathered from a man aged 70-80 years who had recovered from COVID-19.

The J gene is TRBJ2-6, the V gene TRBV7-9; a weak D match, TRBD2 (6 bases). The CDR3 consists of 15 residues. CDR1 and CDR2 (germline): SEHNR, FQNEAQ (reference sequence). CDR3 amino acids: CGSGGIRPGANVLTF. The DNA for the CDR3 is TGTGGGTCTGGGGGGATACGGCCTGGGGCCAACGTCCTGACTTTC. The variable domain in full, completed from reference TRBV7-9 and TRBJ2-6, reads DTGVSQNPRHKITKRGQNVTFRCDPISEHNRLYWYRQTLGQGPEFLTYFQNEAQLEKSRLLSDRFSAERPKGSFSTLEIQRTEQGDSAMYLCGSGGIRPGANVLTFGAGSRLTVL.

CDR3 sequence reads: CASSEERSANTGELFF. The CDR3 DNA reads TGTGCCAGCAGTGAAGAGCGATCCGCGAACACCGGGGAGCTGTTTTTT. This chain uses TRBV2 with TRBJ2-2; D not resolved. The CDR3 spans 16 residues. Trimming removed 1 base at V and 0 bases at J, with 9 bases between. Germline V CDR1 and CDR2: SNHLY, FYNNEI.

The chain is built from TRBV29-1 and TRBJ1-2, with unresolved D. The germline V and J ends were trimmed by 2 bases and 4 bases, with 8 bases remaining between them. From germline, CDR1 is SQVTM and CDR2 ANQGSEA. This CDR3 is 12 amino acids long. This CDR3 is CSVERGFYGYTF. The CDR3 nucleotides read TGCAGCGTTGAAAGAGGGTTCTATGGCTACACCTTC.

The gene calls are TRBV13 and TRBJ2-7; 7 nucleotides agree with TRBD2. This CDR3 has 17 residues. In germline, CDR1 is PRHDT, CDR2 FYEKMQ (reference sequence). With V trimmed by 5 bases and J by 4 bases, 17 bases remained unmatched. The CDR3 is CASSARRGGGKVYEQYF. CDR3 nucleotides: TGTGCCAGCAGCGCCCGCCGTGGGGGAGGGAAAGTTTACGAGCAGTACTTC.

CDR3 DNA sequence: TGTGCCAGCAGCCCCATCCCGGGAGAGTGGGTAGATACGCAGTATTTT. Its translation: CASSPIPGEWVDTQYF. This chain links TRBV9 with TRBJ2-3; D might be TRBD2 (6 bases). Germline CDR1 SGDLS, CDR2 YYNGEE. With 4 bases removed from V and 5 bases from J, the gap between germline ends came to 20 bases. CDR3 length equals 16 residues.

The chain carries TRBV6-1 and TRBJ1-3; TRBD1 is a possible D gene (6 bases). The CDR3 contains 16 residues. CDR1 is MNHNS, CDR2 SASEGT, per germline. V was clipped by 0 bases and J by 4 bases, with 13 bases between them. The CDR3 protein is CASSEAPGAGGNTIYF. In DNA, the CDR3 is TGTGCCAGCAGTGAAGCCCCAGGGGCTGGAGGAAACACCATATATTTT.